This TCR beta chain was identified in a study of technical replicates of blood from several donors (dated by TCRdb to between 2016 and 2019). Notes on this clone: Its antigen target is currently unknown. No qualities accompany the bases; no much larger clone lies one base away.

The germline ends are 19 bases apart after V is trimmed by 5 bases and J by 9 bases. Inclusive of the bounding cysteine and phenylalanine, the CDR3 is 14 residues long. Only CDR3 DNA is held: 42 bases, read in frame from base 1. The germline V gene (reference sequence) gives CDR1 as LNHDA and CDR2 as SQIVND. Preparation of the library involved the immunoSEQ multiplex PCR assay. Entries here come from immuneACCESS through TCRdb and include only in-frame sequences with V and J called. Some clones fail to appear in such tables; in the studies checked, an unresolved V gene covers under half of the shortfall, and the cause of the remainder is unknown. In this sample the table shows under 90,000 clones, around 94% of which occur a single time. The ten largest clones take up 0.2% to 0.3% of the sample.

The V and J segments used are TRBV19 and TRBJ1-2, with TRBD1 as a weak D call on 6 bases. This TCR was recovered from a human donor in good health. The sample comprised T cells isolated from PBMCs. The sequence in DNA is TGTGCCAGTAGTGATGGACAGCTAGCCTTGCGCTACACCTTC. It translates to CASSDGQLALRYTF.